This T cell receptor beta chain stems from a study of cytomegalovirus exposure and HLA in healthy donors. Study in general: A previous analysis identified around 120 million unique TCR beta sequences derived from 180 million or so T cells.

Both 60 Vbeta primers and 13 Jbeta primers went into the PCR. As handled by the study authors: Counted up in a later analysis, unique TCR beta chains came to 65 million to 100 million, with some 11 million shared. Data came from immunoSEQ multiplex PCR; TCRdb stores just in-frame clones and leaves some out. V, J and clone size are those of that table, while D and trimming were read from the DNA. The sample lists 120,000 to 150,000 clones; 75% to 80% were seen once. Comment on this clone: The target antigen is unknown.

The V gene end was trimmed by 5 bases and the J gene end by 7 bases; junction bases not matched to a gene: 2. The CDR3 contains 12 residues. CDR1 is MNHEY, CDR2 SVGAGI, per germline. Whole-study findings and limits: Rarity held for most TCR sequences, but there were some public TCRs that occurred in many donors. Prediction of most subjects' HLA-A and HLA-B alleles by TCR beta sequences was reportedly accurate.

The chain couples TRBV6-5 to TRBJ2-4, with 7 nucleotides matching TRBD2. This TCR was recovered from a woman in her 30s in good health and CMV-seronegative. The specimen sequenced was PBMCs. CDR3 region: CASSSGANIQYF. In DNA form, the CDR3 reads TGTGCCAGCAGTAGCGGGGCCAACATTCAGTACTTC.